This TCR beta chain stems from a study of T cell responses to AZD1222 COVID-19 vaccine. Study at large: Second doses that came at about 4 or about 12 weeks were put together. Study results and caveats: Just a handful of AZD1222 recipients tested seropositive at baseline. Along spike, vaccine-associated CD4 TCRs were found throughout, with dominance at 160-218 and 743-854. Spike-specific TCRs gained breadth and depth after people received two AZD1222 doses.

Clones were read by immunoSEQ multiplex PCR, and TCRdb kept only the in-frame ones, dropping some. The table lists 150,000 or so clones, over 90% of them singletons. This CDR3 is built from 14 residues. Germline V gene lookup returns CDR1 MNHEY and CDR2 SVGAGI. V lost 0 bases and J 1 base, leaving 6 bases between the germline ends. This clone appeared a single time. What it binds is unknown. The sequenced sample was peripheral blood, obtained on day 0 of AZD1222 vaccination. The rearrangement links TRBV6-5 to TRBJ2-5, with D tentatively TRBD1 (5 bases). This TCR was sampled from an adult in good health. The CDR3 protein is CASSYSGVQETQYF. CDR3 coding DNA: TGTGCCAGCAGTTACTCAGGGGTCCAAGAGACCCAGTACTTC.